This T cell receptor (beta chain) was recorded in a study of T-cell memory formation after mild COVID-19. Study results and limitations: Within pre-infection memory, some responding clones were found, suggesting cross-reactive memory joined.

The CDR3 spans 19 residues. V trimming: 5 bases; J trimming: 3 bases; junction bases outside the gene matches: 14. The germline V gene has CDR1 MNHEY and CDR2 SMNVEV (reference sequence). 5'RACE, which relied on constant-segment primers, yielded TCR alpha and TCR beta cDNA libraries carrying sample barcodes and UMIs. TCRdb re-derived calls from the 5' RACE reads in MiXCR, one entry per CDR3 protein. This sample has approximately 270,000 distinct CDR3 sequences, with around 15% found just once. This clonotype has at least ten counts. Its specificity is not known. Sample: PBMCs or a T cell subset sorted from them (not recorded which). This chain joins TRBV27 and TRBJ1-4, with 11 nucleotides matching TRBD1. This sequence was found in a man aged 18 to 35 who had mild COVID-19 (a few samples of this study predate the infection). Cell type and time point are not known. The CDR3, as DNA: TGTGCCAGCAGTCCCATCCCCGGACAGGGGGCGTTTTCTAATGAAAAACTGTTTTTT. Translated, it gives CASSPIPGQGAFSNEKLFF.